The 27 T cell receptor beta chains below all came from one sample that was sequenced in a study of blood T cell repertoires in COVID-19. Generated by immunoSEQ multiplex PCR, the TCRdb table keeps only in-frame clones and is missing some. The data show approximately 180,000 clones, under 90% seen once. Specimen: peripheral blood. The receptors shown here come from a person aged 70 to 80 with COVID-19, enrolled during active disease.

The CDR3 DNA sequence: TGCGCCAGCAGCCCGGGGGGCCCGGGTACCGGGGAGCTGTTTTTT. Amino acids: CASSPGGPGTGELFF. The chain couples TRBV4-3 to TRBJ2-2, with D possibly being TRBD2 (7 bases). The CDR3 sequence is 15 residues long. The V end lost 4 bases, the J end lost 5 bases, and 14 bases lay between the germline ends. Germline values: CDR1 LGHNA, CDR2 YSLEER.

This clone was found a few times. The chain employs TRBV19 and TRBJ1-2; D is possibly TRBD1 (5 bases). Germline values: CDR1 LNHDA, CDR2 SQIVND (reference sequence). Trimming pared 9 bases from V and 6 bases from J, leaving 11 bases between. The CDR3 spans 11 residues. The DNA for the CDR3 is TGTGCCAGCGGACAACAGGATGGCTACACCTTC. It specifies CASGQQDGYTF.

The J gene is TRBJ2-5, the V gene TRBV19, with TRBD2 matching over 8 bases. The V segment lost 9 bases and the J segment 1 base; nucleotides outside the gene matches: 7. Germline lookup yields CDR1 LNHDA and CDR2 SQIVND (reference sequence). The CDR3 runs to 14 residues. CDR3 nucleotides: TGTGCCAGCAGCGGGGCGGGAGGCCAAGAGACCCAGTACTTC. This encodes CASSGAGGQETQYF. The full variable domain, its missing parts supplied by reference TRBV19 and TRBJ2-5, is DGGITQSPKYLFRKEGQNVTLSCEQNLNHDAMYWYRQDPGQGLRLIYYSQIVNDFQKGDIAEGYSVSREKKESFPLTVTSAQKNPTAFYLCASSGAGGQETQYFGPGTRLLVL.

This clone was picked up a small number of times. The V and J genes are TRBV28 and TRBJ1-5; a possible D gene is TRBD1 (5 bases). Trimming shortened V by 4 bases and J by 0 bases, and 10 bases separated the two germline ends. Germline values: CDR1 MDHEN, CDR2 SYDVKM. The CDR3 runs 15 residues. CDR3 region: CASSSRQHSNQPQHF. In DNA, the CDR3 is TGTGCCAGCAGTTCCAGACAGCATAGCAATCAGCCCCAGCATTTT.

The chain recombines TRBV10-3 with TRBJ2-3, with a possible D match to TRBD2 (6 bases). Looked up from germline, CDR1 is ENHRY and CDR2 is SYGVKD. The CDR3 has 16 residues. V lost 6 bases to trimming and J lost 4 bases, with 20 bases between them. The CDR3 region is CAIRTTRSEGPDTQYF. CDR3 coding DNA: TGTGCCATCAGAACGACTAGGTCTGAAGGTCCAGATACGCAGTATTTT.

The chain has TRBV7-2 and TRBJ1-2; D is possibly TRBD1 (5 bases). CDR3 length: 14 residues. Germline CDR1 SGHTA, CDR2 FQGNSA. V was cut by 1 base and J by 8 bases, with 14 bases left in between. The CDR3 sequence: CASSLDRTPRGYTF. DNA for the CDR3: TGTGCCAGCAGCTTAGACCGGACACCGCGGGGCTACACCTTC.

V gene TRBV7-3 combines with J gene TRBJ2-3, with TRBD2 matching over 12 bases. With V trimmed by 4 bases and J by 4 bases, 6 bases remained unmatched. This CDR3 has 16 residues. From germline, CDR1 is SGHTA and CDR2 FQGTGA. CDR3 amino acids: CASSSGLAGSADTQYF. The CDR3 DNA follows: TGTGCCAGCAGCTCCGGACTAGCGGGAAGCGCAGATACGCAGTATTTT.

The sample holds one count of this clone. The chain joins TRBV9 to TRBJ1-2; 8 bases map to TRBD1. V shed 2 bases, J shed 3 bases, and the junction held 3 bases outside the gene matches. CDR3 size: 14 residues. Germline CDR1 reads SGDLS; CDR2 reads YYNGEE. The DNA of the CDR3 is TGTGCCAGCAGCGTTCAGGGGGCGGACTATGGCTACACCTTC. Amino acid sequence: CASSVQGADYGYTF.

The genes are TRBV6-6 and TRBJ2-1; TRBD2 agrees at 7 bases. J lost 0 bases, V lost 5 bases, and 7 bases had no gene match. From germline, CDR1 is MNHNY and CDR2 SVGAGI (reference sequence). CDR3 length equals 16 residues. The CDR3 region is CASSPSGTSSYNEQFF. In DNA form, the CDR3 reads TGTGCCAGCAGTCCCAGCGGGACCAGCTCCTACAATGAGCAGTTCTTC.

This CDR3 reads CASSQTQGLRAFF. The CDR3 DNA follows: TGTGCCAGCAGCCAAACACAGGGACTACGAGCTTTCTTT. The genes are TRBV3-1 (or the pseudogene TRBV3-2) and TRBJ1-1; tentatively, D is TRBD1 (6 bases). Trimming cost V 2 bases and J 10 bases, with 14 bases left between them. This CDR3 spans 13 amino acids. The germline V gene has CDR1 LGHDT and CDR2 YNNKEL (reference sequence).

The CDR3 bases are TGTGCCAGCAGCCCAACGACTAGCGGGGAGACCCAGTACTTC. Amino acid sequence: CASSPTTSGETQYF. The genes are TRBV7-2 and TRBJ2-5, with 10 bases that match TRBD2. Germline V gives CDR1 SGHTA, CDR2 FQGNSA. V trimming: 5 bases; J trimming: 5 bases; junction bases outside the gene matches: 5. This CDR3 has 14 residues.

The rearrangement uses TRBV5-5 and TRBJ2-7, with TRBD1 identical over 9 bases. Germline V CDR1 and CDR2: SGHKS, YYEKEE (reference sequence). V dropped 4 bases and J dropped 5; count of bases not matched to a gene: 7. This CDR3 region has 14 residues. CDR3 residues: CASSVGQGFNEQYF. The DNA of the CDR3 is TGTGCCAGCAGCGTGGGACAGGGTTTTAACGAGCAGTACTTC.

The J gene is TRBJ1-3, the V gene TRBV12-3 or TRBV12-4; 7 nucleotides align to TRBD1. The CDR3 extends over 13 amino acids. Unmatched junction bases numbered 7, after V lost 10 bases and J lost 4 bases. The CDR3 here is CATTTGLGNTIYF. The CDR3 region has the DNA TGTGCCACCACGACAGGGTTAGGAAACACCATATATTTT.

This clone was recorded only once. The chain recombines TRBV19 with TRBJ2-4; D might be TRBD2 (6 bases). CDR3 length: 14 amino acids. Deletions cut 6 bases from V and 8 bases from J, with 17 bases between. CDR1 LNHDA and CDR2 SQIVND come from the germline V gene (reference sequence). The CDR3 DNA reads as TGTGCCAGTAGCCCTCGGGCCGGGAGTCACATTCAGTACTTC. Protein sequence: CASSPRAGSHIQYF.

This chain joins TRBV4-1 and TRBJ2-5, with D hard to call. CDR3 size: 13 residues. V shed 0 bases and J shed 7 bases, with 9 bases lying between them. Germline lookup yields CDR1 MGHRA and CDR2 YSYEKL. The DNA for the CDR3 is TGCGCCAGCAGCCAAGATCACATCGCGACCCAGTACTTC. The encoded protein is CASSQDHIATQYF.

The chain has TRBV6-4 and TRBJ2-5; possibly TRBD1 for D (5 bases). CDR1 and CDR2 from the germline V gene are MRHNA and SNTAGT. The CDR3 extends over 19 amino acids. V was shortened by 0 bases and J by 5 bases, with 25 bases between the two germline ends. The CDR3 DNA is TGTGCCAGCAGTGACTCGAGAAGAGGTCGCAGGGTAGGTAATGAGACCCAGTACTTC. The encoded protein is CASSDSRRGRRVGNETQYF.

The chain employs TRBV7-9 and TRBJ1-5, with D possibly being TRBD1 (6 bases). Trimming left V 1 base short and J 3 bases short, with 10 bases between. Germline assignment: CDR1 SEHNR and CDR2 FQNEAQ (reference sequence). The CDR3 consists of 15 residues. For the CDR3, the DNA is TGTGCCAGCAGCTTAGGGCAGGGGAACAATCAGCCCCAGCATTTT. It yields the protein CASSLGQGNNQPQHF.

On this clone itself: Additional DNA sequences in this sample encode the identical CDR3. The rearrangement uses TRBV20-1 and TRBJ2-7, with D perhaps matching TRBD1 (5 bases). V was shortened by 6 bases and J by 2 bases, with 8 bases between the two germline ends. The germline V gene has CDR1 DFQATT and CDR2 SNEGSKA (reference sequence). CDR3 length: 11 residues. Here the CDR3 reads CSARQTYEQYF. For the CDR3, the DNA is TGCAGTGCACGACAGACCTACGAGCAGTACTTC.

The CDR3 region is CAISEEEGQIRNTIYF. For the CDR3, the DNA is TGTGCCATCAGTGAGGAAGAGGGACAGATAAGAAACACCATATATTTT. The rearrangement links TRBV10-3 to TRBJ1-3, with 7 positions matching TRBD1. V was clipped by 2 bases and J by 5 bases; unmatched bases: 9. Germline loops: CDR1 ENHRY, CDR2 SYGVKD. This CDR3 is built from 16 residues.

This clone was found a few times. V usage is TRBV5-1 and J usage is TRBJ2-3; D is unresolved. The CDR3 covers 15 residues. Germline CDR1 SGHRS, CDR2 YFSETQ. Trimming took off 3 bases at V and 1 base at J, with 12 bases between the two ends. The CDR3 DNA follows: TGCGCCAGCAGCTCGGTCACGGCGGGCACAGATACGCAGTATTTT. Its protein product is CASSSVTAGTDTQYF. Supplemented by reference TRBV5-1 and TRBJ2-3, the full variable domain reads KAGVTQTPRYLIKTRGQQVTLSCSPISGHRSVSWYQQTPGQGLQFLFEYFSETQRNKGNFPGRFSGRQFSNSRSEMNVSTLELGDSALYLCASSSVTAGTDTQYFGPGTRLTVL.

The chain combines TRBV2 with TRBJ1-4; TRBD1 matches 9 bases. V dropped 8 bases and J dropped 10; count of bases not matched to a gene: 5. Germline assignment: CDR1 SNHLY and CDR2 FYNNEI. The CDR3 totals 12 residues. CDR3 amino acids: CASGTGYGKLFF. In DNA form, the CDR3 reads TGTGCCAGCGGGACAGGGTATGGAAAACTGTTTTTT. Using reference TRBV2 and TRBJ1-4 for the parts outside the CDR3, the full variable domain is EPEVTQTPSHQVTQMGQEVILRCVPISNHLYFYWYRQILGQKVEFLVSFYNNEISEKSEIFDDQFSVERPDGSNFTLKIRSTKLEDSAMYFCASGTGYGKLFFGSGTQLSVL.

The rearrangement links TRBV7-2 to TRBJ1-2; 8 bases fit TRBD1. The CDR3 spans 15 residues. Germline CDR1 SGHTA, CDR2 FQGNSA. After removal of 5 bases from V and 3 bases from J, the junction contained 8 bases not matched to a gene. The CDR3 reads CASSRLGQGDYGYTF. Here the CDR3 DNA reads TGTGCCAGCAGCAGACTCGGACAGGGTGACTATGGCTACACCTTC.

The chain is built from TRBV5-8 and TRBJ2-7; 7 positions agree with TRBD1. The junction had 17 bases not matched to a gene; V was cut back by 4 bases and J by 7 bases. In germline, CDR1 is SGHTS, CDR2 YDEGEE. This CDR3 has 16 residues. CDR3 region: CASSPHRGLRSNEQYF. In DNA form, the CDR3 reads TGTGCCAGCAGCCCTCACAGGGGTCTAAGGAGTAATGAGCAGTACTTC.

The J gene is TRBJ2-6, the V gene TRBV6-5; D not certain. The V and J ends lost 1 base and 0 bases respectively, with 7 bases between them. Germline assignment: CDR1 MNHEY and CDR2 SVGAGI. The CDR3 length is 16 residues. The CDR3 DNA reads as TGTGCCAGCAGTTACTTAATGTTCTCTGGGGCCAACGTCCTGACTTTC. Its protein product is CASSYLMFSGANVLTF.

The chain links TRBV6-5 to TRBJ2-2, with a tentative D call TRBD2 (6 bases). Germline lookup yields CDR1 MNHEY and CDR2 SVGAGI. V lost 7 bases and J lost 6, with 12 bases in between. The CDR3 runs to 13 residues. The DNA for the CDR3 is TGTGCCAGCAAATTCAGCGGGCCCGGGGAGCTGTTTTTT. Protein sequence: CASKFSGPGELFF.

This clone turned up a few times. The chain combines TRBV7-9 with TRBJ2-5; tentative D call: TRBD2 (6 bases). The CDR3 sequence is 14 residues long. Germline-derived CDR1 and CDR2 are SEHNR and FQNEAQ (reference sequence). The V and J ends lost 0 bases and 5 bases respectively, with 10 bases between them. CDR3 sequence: CASSLAASVETQYF. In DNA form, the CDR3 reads TGTGCCAGCAGCTTAGCGGCTAGCGTTGAGACCCAGTACTTC.

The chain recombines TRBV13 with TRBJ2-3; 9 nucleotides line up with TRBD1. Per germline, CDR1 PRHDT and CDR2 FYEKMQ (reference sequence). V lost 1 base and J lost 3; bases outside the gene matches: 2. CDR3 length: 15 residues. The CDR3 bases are TGTGCCAGCAGCTTAGTCGGGACAGGGACAGATACGCAGTATTTT. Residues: CASSLVGTGTDTQYF. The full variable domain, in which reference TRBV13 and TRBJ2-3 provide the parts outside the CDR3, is AAGVIQSPRHLIKEKRETATLKCYPIPRHDTVYWYQQGPGQDPQFLISFYEKMQSDKGSIPDRFSAQQFSDYHSELNMSSLELGDSALYFCASSLVGTGTDTQYFGPGTRLTVL.